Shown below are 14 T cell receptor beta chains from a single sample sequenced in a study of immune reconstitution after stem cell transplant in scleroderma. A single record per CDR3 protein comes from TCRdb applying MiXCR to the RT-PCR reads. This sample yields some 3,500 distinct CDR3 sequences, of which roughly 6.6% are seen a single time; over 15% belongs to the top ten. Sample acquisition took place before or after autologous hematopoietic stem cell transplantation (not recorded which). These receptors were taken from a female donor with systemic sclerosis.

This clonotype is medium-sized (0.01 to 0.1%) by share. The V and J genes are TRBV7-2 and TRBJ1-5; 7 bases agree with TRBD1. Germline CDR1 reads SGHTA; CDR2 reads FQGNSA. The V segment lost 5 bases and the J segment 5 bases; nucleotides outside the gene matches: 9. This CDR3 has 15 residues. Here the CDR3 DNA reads TGTGCCAGCAGCCCCCAGCGGGACAGTTATCAGCCCCAGCATTTT. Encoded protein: CASSPQRDSYQPQHF.

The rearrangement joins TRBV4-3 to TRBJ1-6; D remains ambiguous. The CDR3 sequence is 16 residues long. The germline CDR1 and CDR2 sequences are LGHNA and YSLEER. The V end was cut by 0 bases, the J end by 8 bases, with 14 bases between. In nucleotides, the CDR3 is TGCGCCAGCAGCCAAGACAGGACGATTGGGCATTCACCCCTCCACTTT. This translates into CASSQDRTIGHSPLHF.

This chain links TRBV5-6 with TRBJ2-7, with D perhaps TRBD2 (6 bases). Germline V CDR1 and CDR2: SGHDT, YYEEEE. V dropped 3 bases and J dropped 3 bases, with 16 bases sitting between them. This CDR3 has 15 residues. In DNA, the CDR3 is TGTGCCAGCAGCTACGGGACTCCCGCGTTCTACGAGCAGTACTTC. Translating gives CASSYGTPAFYEQYF. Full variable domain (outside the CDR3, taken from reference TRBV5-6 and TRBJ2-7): DAGVTQSPTHLIKTRGQQVTLRCSPKSGHDTVSWYQQALGQGPQFIFQYYEEEERQRGNFPDRFSGHQFPNYSSELNVNALLLGDSALYLCASSYGTPAFYEQYFGPGTRLTVT.

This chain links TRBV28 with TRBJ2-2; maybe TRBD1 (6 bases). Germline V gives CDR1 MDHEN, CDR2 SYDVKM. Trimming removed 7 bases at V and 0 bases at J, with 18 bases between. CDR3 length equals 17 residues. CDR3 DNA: TGTGCCAGCAATCCCGACCCCGGGACACCGAACACCGGGGAGCTGTTTTTT. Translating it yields CASNPDPGTPNTGELFF.

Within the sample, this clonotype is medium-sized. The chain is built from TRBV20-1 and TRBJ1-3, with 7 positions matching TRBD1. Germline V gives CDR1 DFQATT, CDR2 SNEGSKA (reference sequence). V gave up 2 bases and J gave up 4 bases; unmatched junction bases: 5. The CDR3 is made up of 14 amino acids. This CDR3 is CSARYRQGGNTIYF. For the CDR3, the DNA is TGCAGTGCTAGATACCGACAGGGCGGAAACACCATATATTTT.

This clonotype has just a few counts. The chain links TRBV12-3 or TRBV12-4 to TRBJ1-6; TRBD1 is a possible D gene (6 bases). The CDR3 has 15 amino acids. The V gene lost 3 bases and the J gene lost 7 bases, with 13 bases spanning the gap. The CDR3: CASSLGGRVNSPLHF. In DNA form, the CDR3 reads TGTGCCAGCAGTTTGGGGGGGCGCGTAAATTCACCCCTCCACTTT.

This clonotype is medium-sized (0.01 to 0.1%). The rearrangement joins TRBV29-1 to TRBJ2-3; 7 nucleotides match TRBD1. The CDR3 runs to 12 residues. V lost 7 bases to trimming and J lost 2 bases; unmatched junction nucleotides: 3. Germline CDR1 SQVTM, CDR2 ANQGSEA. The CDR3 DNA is TGCAGCGCGGGACAGATCACAGATACGCAGTATTTT. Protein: CSAGQITDTQYF.

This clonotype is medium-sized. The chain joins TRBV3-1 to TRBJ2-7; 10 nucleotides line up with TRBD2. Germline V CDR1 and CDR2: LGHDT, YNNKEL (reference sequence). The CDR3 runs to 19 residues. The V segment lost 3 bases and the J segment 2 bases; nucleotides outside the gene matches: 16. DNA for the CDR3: TGTGCCAGCAGCCAGAAACTTAATATGGGGACTAGCGCCGCCTACGAGCAGTACTTC. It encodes CASSQKLNMGTSAAYEQYF.

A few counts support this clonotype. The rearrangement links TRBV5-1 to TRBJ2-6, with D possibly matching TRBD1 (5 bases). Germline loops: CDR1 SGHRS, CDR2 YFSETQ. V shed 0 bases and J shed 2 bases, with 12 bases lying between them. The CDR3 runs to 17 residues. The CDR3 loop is CASSLESGFAGANVLTF. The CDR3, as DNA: TGCGCCAGCAGCTTGGAGTCAGGGTTCGCTGGGGCCAACGTCCTGACTTTC.

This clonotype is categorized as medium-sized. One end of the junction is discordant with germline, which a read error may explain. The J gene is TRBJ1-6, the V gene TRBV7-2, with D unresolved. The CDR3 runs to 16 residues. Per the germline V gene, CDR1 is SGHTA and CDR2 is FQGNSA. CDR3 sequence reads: CASSLATGSYYSPLHF. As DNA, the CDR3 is TGTGCCAGCAGCTTAGCGACGGGGAGCTATTATTCACCCCTCCACTTT. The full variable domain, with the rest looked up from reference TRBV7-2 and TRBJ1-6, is GAGVSQSPSNKVTEKGKDVELRCDPISGHTALYWYRQSLGQGLEFLIYFQGNSAPDKSGLPSDRFSAERTGGSVSTLTIQRTQQEDSAVYLCASSLATGSYYSPLHFGNGTRLTVT.

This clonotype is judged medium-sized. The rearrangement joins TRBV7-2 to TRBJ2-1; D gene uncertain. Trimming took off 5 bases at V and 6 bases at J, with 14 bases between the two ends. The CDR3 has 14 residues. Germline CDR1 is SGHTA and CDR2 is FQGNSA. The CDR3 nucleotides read TGTGCCAGCAGCGACGGAGCCCTCATCAATGAGCAGTTCTTC. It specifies CASSDGALINEQFF.

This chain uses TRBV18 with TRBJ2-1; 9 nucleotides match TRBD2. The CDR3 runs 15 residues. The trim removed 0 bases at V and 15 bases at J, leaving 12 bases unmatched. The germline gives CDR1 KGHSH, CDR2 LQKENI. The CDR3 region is CASSPPGLAKDTGFF. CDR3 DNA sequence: TGTGCCAGCTCACCACCGGGACTAGCAAAGGATACTGGGTTCTTC. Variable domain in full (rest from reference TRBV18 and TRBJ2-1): NAGVMQNPRHLVRRRGQEARLRCSPMKGHSHVYWYRQLPEEGLKFMVYLQKENIIDESGMPKERFSAEFPKEGPSILRIQQVVRGDSAAYFCASSPPGLAKDTGFFGPGTRLTVL.

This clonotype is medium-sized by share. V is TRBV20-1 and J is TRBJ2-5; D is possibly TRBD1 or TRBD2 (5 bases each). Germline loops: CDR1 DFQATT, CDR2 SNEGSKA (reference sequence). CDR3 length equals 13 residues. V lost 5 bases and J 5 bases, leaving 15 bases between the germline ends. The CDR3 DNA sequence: TGCAGTGCTCCGGGGACGGCGAGGGAGACCCAGTACTTC. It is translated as CSAPGTARETQYF.

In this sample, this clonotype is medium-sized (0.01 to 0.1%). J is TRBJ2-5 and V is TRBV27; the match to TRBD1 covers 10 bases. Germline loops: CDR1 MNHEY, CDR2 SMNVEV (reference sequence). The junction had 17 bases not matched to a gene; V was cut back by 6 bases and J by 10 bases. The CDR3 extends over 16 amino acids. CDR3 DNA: TGTGCCAGCAGCCGTGACGCCGGGACAGGGGCCGGGGGCCAGTACTTC. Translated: CASSRDAGTGAGGQYF.